This T cell receptor beta chain was documented in a study of shared clonotypes between healthy human individuals. Study results and limitations: Naive subsets tended to show greater estimated richness than memory subsets. An effect of sequencing depth on clonotype sharing among donors was expected.

The method was immunoSEQ multiplex PCR; TCRdb's version includes in-frame clones alone and lacks a portion of them. Among 550,000 to 700,000 clones listed, roughly 73% were seen once. Concerning this clone itself: Its antigen is unknown.

Into CD45RA+ naive and CD45RA-negative memory subsets, the CD4+ cells were split. Germline CDR1 and CDR2: SGHRS and YFSETQ. This CDR3 spans 15 amino acids. The trim removed 5 bases at V and 4 bases at J, leaving 5 bases unmatched. The J gene is TRBJ2-3, the V gene TRBV5-1, with 12 nucleotides matching TRBD2. The sequence was obtained from a woman between 25 and 40 years old in good health. The material sequenced was memory CD4+ T cells sorted from blood. The subset was: CD45RA-negative fraction. CDR3 DNA: TGCGCCAGCAGAGGGCTAGCGGGAGGGCCAGATACGCAGTATTTT. This codes for CASRGLAGGPDTQYF.